The sequence of this T cell receptor beta chain was determined in a study of technical replicates of blood from several donors. Profiling relied on immunoSEQ multiplex PCR, and the TCRdb table lists in-frame clones only, not all of them. The table records approximately 49,000 clones, 92% of them present only once. This CDR3 comprises 15 residues. Trimming pared 5 bases from V and 4 bases from J, leaving 20 bases between. Germline loops: CDR1 SQVTM, CDR2 ANQGSEA. The clonotype originates from a human donor in good health. Some clones in this sample may be carry-over from other donors' samples. Source material: PBMCs. This chain uses TRBV29-1 with TRBJ1-1, with D maybe TRBD1 (5 bases). CDR3 protein: CSVQMGGIWGTEAFF. CDR3 in DNA: TGCAGCGTTCAAATGGGGGGGATTTGGGGCACTGAAGCTTTCTTT.